This entry concerns a single T cell receptor (beta chain). Looked up from germline, CDR1 is PRHDT and CDR2 is FYEKMQ (reference sequence). Trimming at V came to 5 bases and at J to 5 bases, leaving 6 bases not matched to a gene. The CDR3 has 14 residues. The data were obtained in a study of T cell changes during pregnancy in multiple sclerosis. Sequenced by immunoSEQ multiplex PCR; TCRdb stores in-frame clones only, minus some. The data contain roughly 80,000 clones, approximately 93% of them singletons. This TCR was sampled from a female donor with multiple sclerosis, enrolled in a pregnancy study. V and J are TRBV13 and TRBJ2-5; 9 bases agree with TRBD2. The specimen was peripheral blood, collected in the second trimester of pregnancy. Here the CDR3 reads CASSPIAGVETQYF. Here the CDR3 DNA reads TGTGCCAGCAGCCCAATAGCGGGAGTGGAGACCCAGTACTTC.